This TCR beta chain originates from a study of blood T cell repertoires in COVID-19. The CDR3 extends over 18 amino acids. Trimming removed 3 bases from V and 3 bases from J; junction bases left unmatched: 14. Germline V gene lookup returns CDR1 KGHSH and CDR2 LQKENI. Repertoires were generated with immunoSEQ multiplex PCR, while TCRdb's copy carries only in-frame clones and drops some. The data contain about 150,000 clones, around 86% of them singletons. The receptor's source is a man in his forties or fifties who had recovered from COVID-19. The rearrangement links TRBV18 to TRBJ1-3; 7 bases match TRBD1. Input material: PBMCs or T cells enriched from blood (not recorded which). Written as DNA, the CDR3 is TGTGCCAGCTCACCGACGACCATGACAGGGAATCTTGGAAACACCATATATTTT. Translation gives CASSPTTMTGNLGNTIYF.